The rows below give T cell receptor beta chains drawn from one sample of a study of patients and donors after allogeneic stem cell transplantation. TCRdb passed the RT-PCR reads through MiXCR, listing each CDR3 protein once. The table includes about a million distinct CDR3 sequences, roughly 18% detected once. The specimen sequenced was blood, either unsorted or a sorted T cell fraction (not recorded which). These receptors were taken from a human donor who was either an allogeneic HSCT recipient or a stem cell or donor lymphocyte infusion donor (not recorded which). It is not recorded whose cells these are; they may come from a transplant donor. CDR3s include the opening cysteine and the closing phenylalanine or tryptophan. Fields, in order: V gene, J gene, clone size, D gene, CDR3 protein, CDR3 DNA. The D gene is left open where the match is weak. Not every row has a clone size; where given, it reads once, few, many or a size class.

>TRBV6-2/TRBV6-3|TRBJ2-2|.|TRBD1
CASTKTGKNTGELFF
TGTGCCAGCACCAAGACAGGGAAAAACACCGGGGAGCTGTTTTTT
>TRBV6-2/TRBV6-3|TRBJ2-7|many|.
CASSRTVTYEQYF
TGTGCCAGCAGTCGGACAGTAACCTACGAGCAGTACTTC
>TRBV6-5|TRBJ1-4|.|TRBD1
CASSFLRGQANEKLFF
TGTGCCAGCAGTTTCCTCAGGGGGCAGGCTAATGAAAAACTGTTTTTT
>TRBV7-9|TRBJ2-3|few|.
CASSPPTSTDTQYF
TGTGCCAGCAGCCCTCCGACAAGCACAGATACGCAGTATTTT
>TRBV11-2|TRBJ2-1|.|TRBD1
CASSLVGTVAAQVFF
TGTGCCAGCAGCTTAGTGGGGACAGTTGCGGCCCAGGTGTTCTTC
>TRBV19|TRBJ2-3|.|TRBD2
CASSMRLAGAQDTQYF
TGTGCCAGTAGTATGCGACTAGCGGGGGCACAGGATACGCAGTATTTT
>TRBV9|TRBJ2-2|few|TRBD1
CASRGQTGNTGELFF
TGTGCCAGCAGGGGACAGACCGGTAACACCGGGGAGCTGTTTTTT
>TRBV24-1|TRBJ2-5|few|.
CATSDLDGDETQYF
TGTGCCACCAGTGATTTGGATGGGGATGAGACCCAGTACTTC
>TRBV4-3|TRBJ2-1|.|.
CASSQDRGGGYEQFF
TGCGCCAGCAGCCAAGATCGAGGAGGGGGCTATGAGCAGTTCTTC
>TRBV14|TRBJ1-1|few|.
CASSQDFNTEAFF
TGTGCCAGCAGCCAAGACTTTAACACTGAAGCTTTCTTT
>TRBV7-2|TRBJ1-4|.|TRBD1
CASSLGQGGTNEKLFF
TGTGCCAGCAGCTTAGGACAGGGGGGTACTAATGAAAAACTGTTTTTT
>TRBV5-1|TRBJ2-6|.|TRBD1
CASSLVGTGMPGANVLTF
TGCGCCAGCAGCTTGGTCGGGACAGGTATGCCTGGGGCCAACGTCCTGACTTTC
>TRBV27|TRBJ2-1|.|TRBD2
CASTTLAGANEQFF
TGTGCCAGCACCACACTAGCGGGAGCCAATGAGCAGTTCTTC
>TRBV20-1|TRBJ2-1|few|TRBD2
CSIAGGSSYNEQFF
TGCAGTATAGCGGGAGGGAGCTCCTACAATGAGCAGTTCTTC
>TRBV27|TRBJ2-3|once|TRBD2
CAVKREGQGTDTQYF
TGTGCCGTTAAGCGGGAGGGCCAGGGGACAGATACGCAGTATTTT
>TRBV12-3/TRBV12-4|TRBJ1-3|many|.
CASSPGVSGNTIYF
TGTGCCAGCAGTCCAGGGGTATCTGGAAACACCATATATTTT
>TRBV7-9|TRBJ1-1|many|.
CASSLINTEAFF
TGTGCCAGCAGCTTAATTAACACTGAAGCTTTCTTT
>TRBV4-3|TRBJ2-7|.|.
CASSQDIRVTYEQYF
TGCGCCAGCAGCCAAGATATTAGAGTGACCTACGAGCAGTACTTC
>TRBV20-1|TRBJ2-7|few|.
CSLPSGHKSYEQYF
TGCAGTCTACCCTCGGGCCACAAGTCCTACGAGCAGTACTTC
>TRBV30|TRBJ2-5|.|.
CAWSIGPLETQYF
TGTGCCTGGTCTATTGGACCCCTAGAGACCCAGTACTTC
>TRBV24-1|TRBJ2-3|few|TRBD1
CATSDLAGQGTDTQYF
TGTGCCACCAGTGATTTGGCGGGACAGGGAACAGATACGCAGTATTTT
>TRBV7-8|TRBJ1-1|.|.
CASSQRAANTEAFF
TGTGCCAGCAGCCAGCGGGCCGCGAACACTGAAGCTTTCTTT
>TRBV3-1|TRBJ1-1|few|TRBD1
CASSPRTGSIPNTEAFF
TGTGCCAGCAGCCCGCGGACAGGCTCTATCCCGAACACTGAAGCTTTCTTT
>TRBV6-1|TRBJ1-2|few|TRBD1
CASSPGQERDGYTF
TGTGCCAGCAGTCCAGGACAGGAGCGAGATGGCTACACCTTC
>TRBV28|TRBJ2-2|few|.
CASRTPTAGTGELFF
TGTGCCAGCAGGACCCCTACCGCGGGCACCGGGGAGCTGTTTTTT
>TRBV4-1|TRBJ1-1|.|TRBD1
CASSRPGTGGTEAFF
TGCGCCAGCAGCCGACCCGGGACAGGGGGCACTGAAGCTTTCTTT
>TRBV5-1|TRBJ1-1|many|.
CASSRPGTQNTEAFF
TGCGCCAGCAGCCGACCCGGGACCCAGAACACTGAAGCTTTCTTT
>TRBV6-5|TRBJ2-5|.|.
CASSRQTGDQYF
TGTGCCAGCAGTAGACAGACGGGGGACCAGTACTTC
>TRBV7-2|TRBJ1-2|many|.
CASSSPYGYTF
TGTGCCAGCAGCTCTCCGTACGGCTACACCTTC
>TRBV6-1|TRBJ1-5|few|.
CASRQGGSSNQPQHF
TGTGCCAGCAGACAGGGAGGTAGTAGCAATCAGCCCCAGCATTTT
>TRBV29-1|TRBJ2-7|few|TRBD2
CSPIGRAPYEQYF
TGCAGTCCTATTGGGAGGGCCCCCTACGAGCAGTACTTC
>TRBV5-1|TRBJ2-3|.|TRBD1
CASTHQQGLADTQYF
TGCGCCAGCACCCATCAACAGGGGTTAGCAGATACGCAGTATTTT
>TRBV6-1|TRBJ2-1|few|TRBD1
CASTYRGRSSYNEQFF
TGTGCCAGCACATACAGGGGACGGAGCTCCTACAATGAGCAGTTCTTC
>TRBV2|TRBJ2-3|few|TRBD1
CASSEWDRGTDTQYF
TGTGCCAGCAGTGAGTGGGACAGGGGAACAGATACGCAGTATTTT
>TRBV10-3|TRBJ2-7|few|.
CAISESQMEQYF
TGTGCCATCAGTGAGTCACAGATGGAGCAGTACTTC
>TRBV25-1|TRBJ2-2|few|TRBD1
CASRGQGSTGELFF
TGTGCCAGCCGGGGACAGGGGAGCACCGGGGAGCTGTTTTTT
>TRBV4-3|TRBJ2-3|few|.
CASSQDWGEFRTQYF
TGCGCCAGCAGCCAAGATTGGGGGGAGTTTCGAACGCAGTATTTT
>TRBV10-3|TRBJ1-5|.|.
CAISDFPPRQRAQPQHF
TGTGCCATCAGTGACTTCCCTCCGCGACAGAGGGCTCAGCCCCAGCATTTT
>TRBV7-2|TRBJ2-2|.|.
CASNFKVDTGELFF
TGTGCCAGCAACTTCAAGGTAGACACCGGGGAGCTGTTTTTT
>TRBV10-3|TRBJ2-7|few|TRBD2
CAINRDYQEGQYF
TGTGCCATCAATCGGGACTACCAGGAAGGGCAGTACTTC
>TRBV20-1|TRBJ1-2|few|.
CSASMAGRLMDGYTF
TGCAGTGCTAGTATGGCAGGGAGGTTGATGGATGGCTACACCTTC